This section outlines one T cell receptor (beta chain) sequence together with its context. The antigen is undetermined. Data came from immunoSEQ multiplex PCR; TCRdb stores just in-frame clones and leaves some out. The data hold roughly 170,000 clones, with 94% observed a single time. The data were obtained in a study of T cell responses to AZD1222 COVID-19 vaccine. Study observations and caveats: Only a handful of AZD1222 recipients, roughly six in all, had baseline seropositivity. Donors, mostly white British, included more females; clonal diversity was possibly underestimated.

The V gene lost 4 bases and the J gene lost 7 bases, with 18 bases spanning the gap. The CDR3 loop spans 14 amino acids. Germline assignment: CDR1 SGHRS and CDR2 YFSETQ. The chain has TRBV5-1 and TRBJ2-7; D possibly corresponds to TRBD1 (6 bases). This specimen consisted of peripheral blood, obtained 28 days after the second AZD1222 dose. The sequence was collected from an adult who received the AZD1222 COVID-19 vaccine. This CDR3 reads CASSAIQGAGEQYF. The CDR3 DNA is TGCGCCAGCAGCGCAATACAGGGCGCTGGAGAGCAGTACTTC.